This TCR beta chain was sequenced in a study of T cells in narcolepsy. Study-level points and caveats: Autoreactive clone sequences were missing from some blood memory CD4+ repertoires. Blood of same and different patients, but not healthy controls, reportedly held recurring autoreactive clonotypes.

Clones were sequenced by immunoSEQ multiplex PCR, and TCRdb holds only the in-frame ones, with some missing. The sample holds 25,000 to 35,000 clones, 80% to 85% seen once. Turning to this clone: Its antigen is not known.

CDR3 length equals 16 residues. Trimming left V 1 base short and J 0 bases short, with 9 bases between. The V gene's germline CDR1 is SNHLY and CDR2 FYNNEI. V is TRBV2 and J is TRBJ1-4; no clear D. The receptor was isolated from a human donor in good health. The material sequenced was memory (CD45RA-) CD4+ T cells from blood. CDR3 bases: TGTGCCAGCAGTGAAGGGCGACGAGCAACTAATGAAAAACTGTTTTTT. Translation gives CASSEGRRATNEKLFF.